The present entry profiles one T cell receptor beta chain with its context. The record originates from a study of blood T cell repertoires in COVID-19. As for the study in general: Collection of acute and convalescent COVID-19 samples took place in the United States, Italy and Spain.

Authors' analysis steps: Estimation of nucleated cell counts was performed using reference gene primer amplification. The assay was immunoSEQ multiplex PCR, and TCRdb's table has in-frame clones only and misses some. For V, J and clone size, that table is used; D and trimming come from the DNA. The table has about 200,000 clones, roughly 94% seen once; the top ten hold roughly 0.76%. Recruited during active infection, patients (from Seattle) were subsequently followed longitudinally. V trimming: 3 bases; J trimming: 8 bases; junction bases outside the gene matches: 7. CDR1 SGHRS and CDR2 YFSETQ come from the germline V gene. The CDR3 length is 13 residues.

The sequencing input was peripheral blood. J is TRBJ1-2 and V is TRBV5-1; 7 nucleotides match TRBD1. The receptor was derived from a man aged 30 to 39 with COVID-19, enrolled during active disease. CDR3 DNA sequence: TGCGCCAGCAGCTCTACAGGGGCACGGGGCTACACCTTC. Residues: CASSSTGARGYTF.